This is a list of T cell receptor beta chains from one sample in a study of cytomegalovirus exposure and HLA in healthy donors. Assay: immunoSEQ multiplex PCR; the TCRdb copy retains only in-frame clones and omits some. This sample's table has over 200,000 clones. The sequenced sample consisted of PBMCs. The receptors shown here come from a woman in her twenties or thirties in good health and CMV-seropositive. CDR3s include the opening cysteine and the closing phenylalanine or tryptophan. D genes are given only for firm matches.

v_gene,d_gene,j_gene,CDR3nt,CDR3aa
TRBV4-1,TRBD2,TRBJ2-1,TGCGCCAGCAGCCAACCCTGGCCGACTAGCGGGGGGGCTCAGGGCAATGAGCAGTTCTTC,CASSQPWPTSGGAQGNEQFF
TRBV7-9,TRBD2,TRBJ2-2,TGTGCCAGCAGCTCAGGACTAGCGGGCCCGAACACCGGGGAGCTGTTTTTT,CASSSGLAGPNTGELFF
TRBV25-1,TRBD2,TRBJ2-5,TGTGCCAGCAGTGAATTTTTAGCGGGTCAAGAGACCCAGTACTTC,CASSEFLAGQETQYF
TRBV18,NA,TRBJ1-2,TGTGCCAGCTCACCGGAGCGTGACTATGGCTACACCTTC,CASSPERDYGYTF
TRBV5-1,TRBD2,TRBJ2-5,TGCGCCAGCGCCCTCGGTCCAGCGGGGGCGGGTGAGACCCAGTACTTC,CASALGPAGAGETQYF
TRBV7-9,NA,TRBJ2-2,TGTGCCAGCAGCTTAGGGCCCAACAACGGGGAGCTGTTTTTT,CASSLGPNNGELFF
TRBV6-1,NA,TRBJ2-3,TGTGCCAGCAGCCTAGTGGGGCTGAGCACAGATACGCAGTATTTT,CASSLVGLSTDTQYF
TRBV6-1,NA,TRBJ1-4,TGTGCCAGCAGACAGTACAGGGATGAAAAACTGTTTTTT,CASRQYRDEKLFF
TRBV5-1,TRBD2,TRBJ2-5,TGCGCCAGCAGCGTTAGCGGGGGGGCTCTGGAGACCCAGTACTTC,CASSVSGGALETQYF
TRBV28,NA,TRBJ1-1,TGTGCCAGCAGAGACGAGGCAGGGTGGACTGAAGCTTTCTTT,CASRDEAGWTEAFF
TRBV2,TRBD1,TRBJ1-2,TGTGCCAGCCACAGGGGGCAGAGATTGGACTATGGCTACACCTTC,CASHRGQRLDYGYTF
TRBV28,TRBD2,TRBJ2-1,TGTGCCAGCAGCCCGTGGGCGGGAGGGCACGATGAGCAGTTCTTC,CASSPWAGGHDEQFF
TRBV19,NA,TRBJ2-7,TGTGCCAGTAGTATAGCTTATAGATGGGGCCTAAGCGAGCAGTACTTC,CASSIAYRWGLSEQYF
TRBV5-1,NA,TRBJ1-4,TGCGCCAGCAGCTTGGAACGTCAAGTTCGGGAAAAACTGTTTTTT,CASSLERQVREKLFF
TRBV6-1,TRBD1,TRBJ2-5,TGTGCCAGCAGTGGATCCGGGACAGCTCAAGAGACCCAGTACTTC,CASSGSGTAQETQYF
TRBV5-1,TRBD1,TRBJ2-4,TGCGCCAGCAGCTTGGGTGGGGACAGGGTTAAAAACATTCAGTACTTC,CASSLGGDRVKNIQYF
TRBV7-2,TRBD1,TRBJ2-1,TGTGCCAGCAGCCAGCCGGGACAGGGGGTTTACAATGAGCAGTTCTTC,CASSQPGQGVYNEQFF
TRBV6-5,TRBD2,TRBJ2-1,TGTGCCAGCAGTCAGCCGGGACTAGCGGTCTTTGAGCAGTTCTTC,CASSQPGLAVFEQFF
TRBV7-9,TRBD1,TRBJ2-6,TGTGCCAGCAGCCCCCGGGACAGGATCGTCTCTGGGGCCAACGTCCTGACTTTC,CASSPRDRIVSGANVLTF
TRBV7-6,NA,TRBJ1-5,TGTGCCAGCAGCTTAGACAGTAGACAGCCCCAGCATTTT,CASSLDSRQPQHF
TRBV4-3,NA,TRBJ1-2,TGCGCCAGCAGCCAGCACCCGGGGGAGGAAGACTATGGCTACACCTTC,CASSQHPGEEDYGYTF
TRBV9,TRBD2,TRBJ2-2,TGTGCCAGCAGCTCTAGCGGGGACACCGGGGAGCTGTTTTTT,CASSSSGDTGELFF